A single sample gave rise to the 10 T cell receptor beta chains below, sequenced in a study of blood T cells in healthy people across ages. Primers used in a second PCR of about 7 to 12 cycles were a sample-barcoded 5' primer and a J-beta primer mix. TCRdb processed the 5' RACE reads anew with MiXCR; each CDR3 protein has one entry. This table holds about 1,500,000 distinct CDR3 sequences, about 40% found once. Material for sequencing was blood. The receptors were gathered from a woman aged 18 to 35 in good health.

The table lists this clonotype with a few counts. The CDR3 is CASSSRAGLAGLEQFF. The CDR3 coding sequence is TGTGCCAGCAGTTCGCGGGCTGGACTAGCGGGGTTAGAGCAGTTCTTC. The V call is TRBV27, the J call TRBJ2-1; TRBD2 matches 12 bases. V was pared by 4 bases and J by 10 bases, with 11 bases of the junction left unmatched. The CDR3 length is 16 residues. CDR1 MNHEY and CDR2 SMNVEV come from the germline V gene (reference sequence).

The chain is built from TRBV4-1 and TRBJ2-7; D remains ambiguous. The V end was cut by 10 bases, the J end by 5 bases, with 12 bases between. This CDR3 comprises 11 residues. Per germline, CDR1 MGHRA and CDR2 YSYEKL. The CDR3 region is CATSRSDEQYF. DNA of the CDR3: TGCGCCACGAGCAGGAGCGACGAGCAGTACTTC.

The chain combines TRBV25-1 with TRBJ1-1; weak D call: TRBD1 (5 bases). This CDR3 is 14 amino acids long. Germline V gives CDR1 MGHDK, CDR2 SYGVNS. The V gene lost 5 bases and the J gene lost 5 bases, with 15 bases spanning the gap. CDR3 protein: CASSKVTGETEAFF. For the CDR3, the DNA is TGTGCCAGCAGTAAAGTTACGGGGGAGACTGAAGCTTTCTTT.

This clonotype was picked up one time. The junction does not match germline at one end; this may be a read error. The genes are TRBV11-1 and TRBJ2-7; no definite D call. CDR1 and CDR2 from the germline V gene are SGHAT and FQDESV (reference sequence). The CDR3 consists of 13 residues. CDR3 nucleotide sequence: TGTGCCAGCAGCTTAGGGCGCTCCTACGAGCGGTACTTC. This codes for CASSLGRSYERYF.

The rearrangement links TRBV20-1 to TRBJ2-5, with D perhaps TRBD1 (6 bases). The length of the CDR3 is 13 residues. The V gene's germline CDR1 is DFQATT and CDR2 SNEGSKA (reference sequence). Trimming removed 6 bases from V and 4 bases from J, with 15 bases in between. For the CDR3, the DNA is TGCAGTGCCTTACCAGGGGCGGGAGAGACCCAGTACTTC. This sequence encodes CSALPGAGETQYF.

About this clonotype itself: One junction end does not reproduce the germline sequence, and a read error may be involved. V gene TRBV4-1 combines with J gene TRBJ2-3, with D uncertain. The CDR3 spans 15 residues. Germline values: CDR1 MGHRA, CDR2 YSYEKL. The CDR3 loop reads CASGQDGDSTDTQYF. The CDR3 coding sequence is TGCGCCAGCGGCCAAGATGGTGACAGCACAGATACGCAGTATTTT.

This clonotype turned up a few times. The genes are TRBV12-5 and TRBJ2-5; D tentatively reads TRBD1 or TRBD2 (5 bases each). Germline CDR1 LGHNT, CDR2 FRNRAP. This CDR3 is 17 amino acids long. Trimming removed 2 bases from V and 0 bases from J, with 16 bases in between. CDR3 coding DNA: TGTGCTAGTGGTTTGCTTCCGGGACGTTCGTACCAAGAGACCCAGTACTTC. Translated, it gives CASGLLPGRSYQETQYF.

The chain recombines TRBV4-2 with TRBJ1-6, with unresolved D. The CDR3 runs 15 residues. Looked up from germline, CDR1 is LGHNA and CDR2 is YNFKEQ. V was shortened by 0 bases and J by 9 bases, with 12 bases between the two germline ends. As DNA, the CDR3 is TGTGCCAGCAGCCAAGATCCAGACGAAGGTTCACCCCTCCACTTT. It is translated as CASSQDPDEGSPLHF.

The genes are TRBV3-1 and TRBJ2-7; 8 positions agree with TRBD2. The CDR3 totals 16 residues. Trimming took 0 bases from V and 7 from J; bases not matched to a gene: 11. Per the germline V gene, CDR1 is LGHDT and CDR2 is YNNKEL (reference sequence). CDR3 sequence (DNA): TGTGCCAGCAGCCAAGAGGGGCTAGCGGGCCCCAATGAGCAGTACTTC. Residues: CASSQEGLAGPNEQYF.

In the case of this clonotype: The junction departs from germline at one end; a sequencing error may be responsible. The V gene is TRBV30, the J gene TRBJ2-1; D is ambiguous. CDR3 length equals 16 residues. Germline assignment: CDR1 GTSNPN and CDR2 SVGIG (reference sequence). CDR3 sequence reads: CARADPRRNTYNGQFF. The CDR3 DNA follows: TGTGCCCGGGCTGACCCTCGCAGAAATACCTACAATGGGCAGTTCTTC.